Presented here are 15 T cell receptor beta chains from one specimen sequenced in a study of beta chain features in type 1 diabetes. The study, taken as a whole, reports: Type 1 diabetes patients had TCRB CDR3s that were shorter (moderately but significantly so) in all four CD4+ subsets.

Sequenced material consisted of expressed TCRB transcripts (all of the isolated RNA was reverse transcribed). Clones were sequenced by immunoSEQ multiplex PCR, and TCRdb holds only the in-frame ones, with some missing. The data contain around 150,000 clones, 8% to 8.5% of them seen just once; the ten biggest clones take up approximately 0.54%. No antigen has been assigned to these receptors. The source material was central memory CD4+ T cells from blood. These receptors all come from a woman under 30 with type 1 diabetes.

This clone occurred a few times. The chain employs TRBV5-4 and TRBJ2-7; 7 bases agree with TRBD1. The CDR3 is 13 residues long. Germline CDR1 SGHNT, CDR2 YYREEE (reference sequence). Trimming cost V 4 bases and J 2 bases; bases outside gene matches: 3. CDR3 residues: CASSQGQPYEQYF. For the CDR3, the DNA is TGTGCCAGCAGCCAGGGACAGCCCTACGAGCAGTACTTC.

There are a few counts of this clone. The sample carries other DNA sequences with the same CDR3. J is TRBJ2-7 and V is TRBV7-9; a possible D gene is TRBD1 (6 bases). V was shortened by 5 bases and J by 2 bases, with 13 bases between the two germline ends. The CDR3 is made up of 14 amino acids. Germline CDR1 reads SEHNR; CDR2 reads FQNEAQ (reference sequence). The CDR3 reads CASSLGTPPYEQYF. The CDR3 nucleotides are TGTGCCAGCAGCCTCGGGACACCTCCCTACGAGCAGTACTTC.

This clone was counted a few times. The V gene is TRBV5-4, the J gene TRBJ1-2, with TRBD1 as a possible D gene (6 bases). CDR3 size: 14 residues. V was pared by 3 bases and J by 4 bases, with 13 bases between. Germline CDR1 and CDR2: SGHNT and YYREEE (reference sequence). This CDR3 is CASSSPGQTYGYTF. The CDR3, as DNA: TGTGCCAGCAGCTCGCCTGGACAGACCTATGGCTACACCTTC.

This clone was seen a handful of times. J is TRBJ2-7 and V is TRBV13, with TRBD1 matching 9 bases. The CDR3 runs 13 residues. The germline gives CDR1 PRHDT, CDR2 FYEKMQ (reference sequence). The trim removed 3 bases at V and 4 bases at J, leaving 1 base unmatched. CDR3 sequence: CASSFGQGYEQYF. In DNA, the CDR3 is TGTGCCAGCAGCTTTGGACAGGGGTACGAGCAGTACTTC.

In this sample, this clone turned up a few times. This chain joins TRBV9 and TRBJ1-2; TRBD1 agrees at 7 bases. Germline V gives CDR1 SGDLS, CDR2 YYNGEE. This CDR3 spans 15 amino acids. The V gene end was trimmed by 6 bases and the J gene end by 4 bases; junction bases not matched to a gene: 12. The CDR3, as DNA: TGTGCCAGCAACCGTATGAGGGACAGAGCCTATGGCTACACCTTC. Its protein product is CASNRMRDRAYGYTF.

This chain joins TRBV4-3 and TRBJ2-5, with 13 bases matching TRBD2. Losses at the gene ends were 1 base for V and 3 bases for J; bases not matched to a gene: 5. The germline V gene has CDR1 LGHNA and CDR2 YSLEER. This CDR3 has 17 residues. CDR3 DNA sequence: TGCGCCAGCAGCCAAGGGGGGACTAGCGGGGCAAAAGAGACCCAGTACTTC. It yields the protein CASSQGGTSGAKETQYF.

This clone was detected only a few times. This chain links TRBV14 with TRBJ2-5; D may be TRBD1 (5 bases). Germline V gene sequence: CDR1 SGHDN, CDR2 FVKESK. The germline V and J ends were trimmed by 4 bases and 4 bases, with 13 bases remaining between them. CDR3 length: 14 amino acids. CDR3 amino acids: CASSPLGARETQYF. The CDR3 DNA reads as TGTGCCAGCAGCCCTCTAGGGGCACGAGAGACCCAGTACTTC.

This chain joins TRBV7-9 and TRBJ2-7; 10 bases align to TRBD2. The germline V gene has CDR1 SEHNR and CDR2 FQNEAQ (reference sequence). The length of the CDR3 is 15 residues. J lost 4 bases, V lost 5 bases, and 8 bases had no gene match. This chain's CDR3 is CASSQAAGGLYEQYF. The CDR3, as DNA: TGTGCCAGCAGCCAGGCAGCGGGAGGGTTATACGAGCAGTACTTC.

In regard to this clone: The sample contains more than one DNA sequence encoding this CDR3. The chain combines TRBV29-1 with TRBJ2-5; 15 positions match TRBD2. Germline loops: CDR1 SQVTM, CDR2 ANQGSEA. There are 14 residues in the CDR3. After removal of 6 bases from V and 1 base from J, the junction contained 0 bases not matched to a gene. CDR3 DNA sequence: TGCAGCGTGGGACTAGCGGGGGGCCAAGAGACCCAGTACTTC. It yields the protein CSVGLAGGQETQYF.

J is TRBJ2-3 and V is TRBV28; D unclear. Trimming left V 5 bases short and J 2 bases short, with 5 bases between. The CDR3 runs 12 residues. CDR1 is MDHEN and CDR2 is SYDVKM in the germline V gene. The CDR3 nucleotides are TGTGCCAGCAGTACTCCCACAGATACGCAGTATTTT. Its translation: CASSTPTDTQYF.

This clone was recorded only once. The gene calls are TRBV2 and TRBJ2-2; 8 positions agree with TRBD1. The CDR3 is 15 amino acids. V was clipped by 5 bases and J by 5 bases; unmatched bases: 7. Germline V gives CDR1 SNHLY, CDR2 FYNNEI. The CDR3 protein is CASSPDRVGTGELFF. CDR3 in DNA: TGTGCCAGCAGTCCGGACAGGGTGGGAACCGGGGAGCTGTTTTTT.

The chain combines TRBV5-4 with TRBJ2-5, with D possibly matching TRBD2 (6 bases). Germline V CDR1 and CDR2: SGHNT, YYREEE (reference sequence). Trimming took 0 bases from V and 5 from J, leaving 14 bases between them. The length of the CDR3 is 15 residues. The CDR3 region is CASSLVGGRRETQYF. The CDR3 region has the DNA TGTGCCAGCAGCTTGGTAGGAGGGCGGCGGGAGACCCAGTACTTC.

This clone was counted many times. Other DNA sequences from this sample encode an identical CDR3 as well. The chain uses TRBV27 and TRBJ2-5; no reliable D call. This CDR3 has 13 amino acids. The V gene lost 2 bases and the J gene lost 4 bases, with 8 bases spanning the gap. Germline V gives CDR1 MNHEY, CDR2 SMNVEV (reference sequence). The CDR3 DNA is TGTGCCAGCAGTTTACGGGTACGAGAGACCCAGTACTTC. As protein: CASSLRVRETQYF.

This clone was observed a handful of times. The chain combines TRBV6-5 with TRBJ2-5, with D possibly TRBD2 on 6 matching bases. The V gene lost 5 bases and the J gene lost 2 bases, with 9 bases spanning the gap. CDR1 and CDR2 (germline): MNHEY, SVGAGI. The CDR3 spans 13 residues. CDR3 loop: CASSDGTQETQYF. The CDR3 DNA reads TGTGCCAGCAGTGACGGGACTCAAGAGACCCAGTACTTC.

CDR3 in DNA: TGTGCCAGCAGCAAAGCTGAGGGTCCCTACGAGCAGTACTTC. Protein: CASSKAEGPYEQYF. V and J are TRBV21-1 and TRBJ2-7; TRBD2 is the table's D call, not checked against the DNA. TRBV21-1 is given as a pseudogene. The CDR3 loop spans 14 amino acids.